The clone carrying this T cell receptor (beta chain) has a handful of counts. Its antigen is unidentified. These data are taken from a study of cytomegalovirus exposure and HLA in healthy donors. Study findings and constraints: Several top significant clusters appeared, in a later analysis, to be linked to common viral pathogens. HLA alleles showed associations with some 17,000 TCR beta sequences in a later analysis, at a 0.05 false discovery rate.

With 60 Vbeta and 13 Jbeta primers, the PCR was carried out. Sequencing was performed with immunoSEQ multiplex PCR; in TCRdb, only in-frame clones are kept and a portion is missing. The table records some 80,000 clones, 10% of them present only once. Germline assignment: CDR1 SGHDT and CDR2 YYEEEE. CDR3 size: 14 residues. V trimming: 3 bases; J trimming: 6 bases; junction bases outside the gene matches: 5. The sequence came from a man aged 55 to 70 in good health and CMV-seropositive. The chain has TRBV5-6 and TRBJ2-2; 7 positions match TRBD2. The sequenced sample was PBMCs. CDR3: CASSYGLVAGELFF. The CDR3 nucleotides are TGTGCCAGCAGCTACGGACTAGTCGCCGGGGAGCTGTTTTTT.